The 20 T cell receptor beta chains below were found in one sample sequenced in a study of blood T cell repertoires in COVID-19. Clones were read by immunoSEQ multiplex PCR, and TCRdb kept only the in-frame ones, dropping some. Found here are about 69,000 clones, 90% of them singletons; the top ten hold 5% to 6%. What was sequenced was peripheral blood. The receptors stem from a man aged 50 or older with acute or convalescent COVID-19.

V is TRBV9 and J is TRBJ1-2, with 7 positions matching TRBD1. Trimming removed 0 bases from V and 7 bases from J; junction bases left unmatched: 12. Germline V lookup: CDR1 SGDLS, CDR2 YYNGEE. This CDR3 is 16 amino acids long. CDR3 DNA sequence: TGTGCCAGCAGCGTAGTGGGGCAGGGGGAATCGGCTGGCTACACCTTC. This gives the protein CASSVVGQGESAGYTF.

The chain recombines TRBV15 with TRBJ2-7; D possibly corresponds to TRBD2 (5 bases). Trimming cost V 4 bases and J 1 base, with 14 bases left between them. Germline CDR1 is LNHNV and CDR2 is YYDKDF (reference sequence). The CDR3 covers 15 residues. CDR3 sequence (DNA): TGTGCCACCAGCACCTCTCGAGACTATTCCTACGAGCAGTACTTC. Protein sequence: CATSTSRDYSYEQYF.

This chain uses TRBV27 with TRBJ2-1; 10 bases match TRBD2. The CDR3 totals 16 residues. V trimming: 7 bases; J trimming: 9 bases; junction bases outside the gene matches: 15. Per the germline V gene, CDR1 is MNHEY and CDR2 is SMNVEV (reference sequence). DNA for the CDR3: TGTGCCAGCACACCTCTAGCGGGAGTCGTTAAGGGTGAGCAGTTCTTC. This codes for CASTPLAGVVKGEQFF.

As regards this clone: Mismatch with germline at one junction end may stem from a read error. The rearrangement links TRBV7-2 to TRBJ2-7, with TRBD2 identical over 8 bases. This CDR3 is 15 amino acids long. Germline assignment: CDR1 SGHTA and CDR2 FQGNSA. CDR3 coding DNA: TGTGCCAGCAGCTCCCCGGGACTAGGGTCCTCCGAGCAGTACTTC. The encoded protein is CASSSPGLGSSEQYF.

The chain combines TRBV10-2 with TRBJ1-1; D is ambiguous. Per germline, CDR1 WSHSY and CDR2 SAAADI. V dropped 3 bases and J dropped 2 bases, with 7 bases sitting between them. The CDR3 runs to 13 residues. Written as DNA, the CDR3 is TGCGCCAGCAGTGAAGCAAGAAACACTGAAGCTTTCTTT. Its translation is CASSEARNTEAFF.

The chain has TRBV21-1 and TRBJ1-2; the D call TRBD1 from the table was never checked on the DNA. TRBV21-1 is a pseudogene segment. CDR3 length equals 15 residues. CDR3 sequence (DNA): TGTGCCAGCAGCAAAACAGGGTCGTGGGGCTATGGCTACACCTTC. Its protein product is CASSKTGSWGYGYTF.

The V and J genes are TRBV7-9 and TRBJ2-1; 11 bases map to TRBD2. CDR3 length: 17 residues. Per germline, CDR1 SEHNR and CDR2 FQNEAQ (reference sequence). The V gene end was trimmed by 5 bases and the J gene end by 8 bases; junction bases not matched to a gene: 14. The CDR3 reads CASSVPTGTSGWDEQFF. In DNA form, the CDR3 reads TGTGCCAGCAGCGTCCCAACTGGGACTAGCGGTTGGGATGAGCAGTTCTTC.

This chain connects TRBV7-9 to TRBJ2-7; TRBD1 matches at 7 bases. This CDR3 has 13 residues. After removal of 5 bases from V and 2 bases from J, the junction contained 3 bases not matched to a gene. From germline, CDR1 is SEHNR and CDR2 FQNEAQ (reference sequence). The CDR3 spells CASSRDRAYEQYF. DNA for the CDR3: TGTGCCAGCAGCAGAGACAGGGCCTACGAGCAGTACTTC.

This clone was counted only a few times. This chain's CDR3 is CASSYSPGQSTDTQYF. Here the CDR3 DNA reads TGTGCCAGCAGTTACTCCCCCGGACAGAGCACAGATACGCAGTATTTT. V is TRBV6-5 and J is TRBJ2-3; D perhaps matches TRBD1 (6 bases). The CDR3 loop spans 16 amino acids. V lost 0 bases, J lost 0 bases, and 10 bases lay in between. Per the germline V gene, CDR1 is MNHEY and CDR2 is SVGAGI.

The CDR3, as DNA: TGTGCCAGCAGCGTCGGACAGGGAATAGCCAAAAACATTCAGTACTTC. This translates into CASSVGQGIAKNIQYF. The rearrangement links TRBV7-9 to TRBJ2-4, with 8 bases fitting TRBD1. The CDR3 sequence is 16 residues long. J was trimmed by 0 bases and V by 5 bases; bases with no gene match: 6. Germline CDR1 and CDR2: SEHNR and FQNEAQ (reference sequence).

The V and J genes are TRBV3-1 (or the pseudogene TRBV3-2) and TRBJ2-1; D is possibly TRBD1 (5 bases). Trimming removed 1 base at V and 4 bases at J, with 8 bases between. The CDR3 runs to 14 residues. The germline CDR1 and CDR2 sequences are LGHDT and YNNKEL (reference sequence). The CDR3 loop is CASSQGQPYNEQFF. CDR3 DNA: TGTGCCAGCAGCCAAGGACAGCCTTACAATGAGCAGTTCTTC.

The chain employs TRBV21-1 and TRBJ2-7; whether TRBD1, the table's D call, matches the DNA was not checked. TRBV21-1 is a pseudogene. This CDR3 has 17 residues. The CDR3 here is CASSFRRGDREPYEQYF. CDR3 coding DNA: TGTGCCAGCAGCTTCCGAAGGGGGGACAGGGAGCCCTACGAGCAGTACTTC.

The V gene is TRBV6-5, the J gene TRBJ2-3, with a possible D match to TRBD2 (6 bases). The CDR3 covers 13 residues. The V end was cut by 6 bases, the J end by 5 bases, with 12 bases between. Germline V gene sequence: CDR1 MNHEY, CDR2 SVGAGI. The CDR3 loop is CASRLAGGDTQYF. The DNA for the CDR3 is TGTGCCAGCAGACTAGCTGGCGGAGATACGCAGTATTTT.

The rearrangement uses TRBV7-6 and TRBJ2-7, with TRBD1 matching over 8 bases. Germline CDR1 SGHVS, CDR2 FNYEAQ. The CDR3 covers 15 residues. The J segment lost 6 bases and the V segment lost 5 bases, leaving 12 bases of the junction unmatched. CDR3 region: CASSPQGARFREQYF. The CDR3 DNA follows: TGTGCCAGCAGCCCTCAGGGGGCCCGGTTTCGCGAGCAGTACTTC.

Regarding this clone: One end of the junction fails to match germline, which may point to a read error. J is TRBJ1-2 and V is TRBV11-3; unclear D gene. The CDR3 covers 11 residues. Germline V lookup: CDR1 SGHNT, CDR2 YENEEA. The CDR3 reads CASSLGRRVSF. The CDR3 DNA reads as TGTGCCAGCAGCTTAGGACGGAGAGTTTCCTTC.

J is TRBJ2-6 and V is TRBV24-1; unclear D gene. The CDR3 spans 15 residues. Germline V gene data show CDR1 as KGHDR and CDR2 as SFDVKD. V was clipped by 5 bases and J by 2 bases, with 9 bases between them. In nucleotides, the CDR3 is TGTGCCACCAGTGCGAGCACGGCTGGGGCCAACGTCCTGACTTTC. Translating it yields CATSASTAGANVLTF.

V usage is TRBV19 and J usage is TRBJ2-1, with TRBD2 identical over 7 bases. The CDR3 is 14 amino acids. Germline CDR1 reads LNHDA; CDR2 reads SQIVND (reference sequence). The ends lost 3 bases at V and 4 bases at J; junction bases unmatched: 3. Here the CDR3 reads CASSMLAVYNEQFF. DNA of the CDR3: TGTGCCAGTAGTATGCTAGCGGTATACAATGAGCAGTTCTTC.

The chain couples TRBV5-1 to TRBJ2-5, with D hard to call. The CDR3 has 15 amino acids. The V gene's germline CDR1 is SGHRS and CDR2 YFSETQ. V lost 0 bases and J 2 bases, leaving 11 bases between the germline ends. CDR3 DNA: TGCGCCAGCAGCTTGGCGTTGGCGGCACAAGAGACCCAGTACTTC. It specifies CASSLALAAQETQYF.

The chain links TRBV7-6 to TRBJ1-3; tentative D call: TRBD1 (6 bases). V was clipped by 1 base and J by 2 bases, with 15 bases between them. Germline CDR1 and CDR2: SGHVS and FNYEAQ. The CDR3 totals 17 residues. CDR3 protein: CASSLGGQGSTGNTIYF. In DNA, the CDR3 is TGTGCCAGCAGCTTAGGGGGGCAGGGAAGCACTGGAAACACCATATATTTT.

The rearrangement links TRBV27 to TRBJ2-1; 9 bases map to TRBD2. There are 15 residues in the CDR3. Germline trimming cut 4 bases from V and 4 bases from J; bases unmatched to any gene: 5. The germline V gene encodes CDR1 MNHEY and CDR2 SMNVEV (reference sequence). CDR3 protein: CASSSGLAPYNEQFF. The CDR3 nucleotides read TGTGCCAGCAGTTCAGGACTAGCGCCATACAATGAGCAGTTCTTC.